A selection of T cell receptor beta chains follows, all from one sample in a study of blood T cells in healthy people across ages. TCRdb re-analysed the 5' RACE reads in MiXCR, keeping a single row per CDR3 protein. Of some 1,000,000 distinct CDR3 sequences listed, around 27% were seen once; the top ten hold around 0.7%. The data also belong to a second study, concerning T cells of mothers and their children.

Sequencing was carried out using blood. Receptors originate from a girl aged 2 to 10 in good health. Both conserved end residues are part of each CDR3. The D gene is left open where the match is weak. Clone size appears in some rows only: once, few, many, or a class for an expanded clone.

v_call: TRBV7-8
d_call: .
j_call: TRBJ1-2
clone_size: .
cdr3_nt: TGTGCCAGCAGCGTTCCTTGGGGCTGGGGTGGCTACACCTTC
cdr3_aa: CASSVPWGWGGYTF

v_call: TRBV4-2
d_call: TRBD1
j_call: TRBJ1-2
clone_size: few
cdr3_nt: TGTGCCAGCAGTCGTACAGGGGGCAACTATGGCTACACCTTC
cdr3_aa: CASSRTGGNYGYTF

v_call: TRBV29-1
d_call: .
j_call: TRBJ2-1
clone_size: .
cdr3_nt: TGCAGCGTTGAAGGGGTCGGCGAATACAATGAGCAGTTCTTC
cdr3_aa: CSVEGVGEYNEQFF

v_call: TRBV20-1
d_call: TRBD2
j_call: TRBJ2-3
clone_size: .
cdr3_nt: TGCAGTGCTCCCCCGAGCGGCGCAGCGGGACGTGATACGCAGTATTTT
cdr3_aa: CSAPPSGAAGRDTQYF

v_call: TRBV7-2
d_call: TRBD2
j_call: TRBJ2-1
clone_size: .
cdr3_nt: TGTGCCAGCAGCTCCGGACTAGGTTACAACGATGAGCAGTTCTTC
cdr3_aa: CASSSGLGYNDEQFF

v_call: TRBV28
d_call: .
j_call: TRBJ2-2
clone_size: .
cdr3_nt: TGTGCCAGCAGGGGGGCCGGGGCGAACACCGGGGAGCTGTTTTTT
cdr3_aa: CASRGAGANTGELFF

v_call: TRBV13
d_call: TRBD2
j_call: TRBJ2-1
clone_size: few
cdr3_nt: TGTGCCAGCAGCTTATCTAGCGGGGGGCCCATGGCCAATGAGCAGTTCTTC
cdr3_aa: CASSLSSGGPMANEQFF

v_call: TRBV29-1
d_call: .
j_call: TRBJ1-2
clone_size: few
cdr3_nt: TGCAGCGTTGTTCCGGGAGGGAATTATGGCTACACCTTC
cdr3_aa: CSVVPGGNYGYTF

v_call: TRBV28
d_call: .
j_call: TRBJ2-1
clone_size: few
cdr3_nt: TGTGCCAGCAAATTGGCGGGGGCCCTCTACAATGAGCAGTTCTTC
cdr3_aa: CASKLAGALYNEQFF

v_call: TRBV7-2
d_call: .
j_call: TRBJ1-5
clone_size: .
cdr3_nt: TGTGCCAGCAGCTTAGTTGCATTCTTAGGAAATCAGCCCCAGCATTTT
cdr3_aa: CASSLVAFLGNQPQHF

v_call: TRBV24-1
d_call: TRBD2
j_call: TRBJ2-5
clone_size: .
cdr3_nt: TGTGCCCCGTGTGCCGGGGGGGCAAACCAAGAGACCCAGTACTTC
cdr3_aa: CAPCAGGANQETQYF

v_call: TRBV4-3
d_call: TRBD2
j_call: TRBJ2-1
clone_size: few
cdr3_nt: TGCGCCAGCAGCCAAACTAGCGGGGGCCAGCAGTTCTTC
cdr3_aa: CASSQTSGGQQFF

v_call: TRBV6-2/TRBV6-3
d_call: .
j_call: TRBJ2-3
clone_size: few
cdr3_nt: TGTGCCAGCAGAGACAATAAGTTAGCTAGCACAGATACGCAGTATTTT
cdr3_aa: CASRDNKLASTDTQYF

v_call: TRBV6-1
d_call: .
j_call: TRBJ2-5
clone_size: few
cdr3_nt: TGTGCCAGCAGTGAAGCGGTCAGGCCCCCGGAGACCCAGTACTTC
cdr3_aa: CASSEAVRPPETQYF

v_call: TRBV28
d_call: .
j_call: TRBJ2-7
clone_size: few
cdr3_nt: TGTGCCACCTCACCGGGACACATCTACGAGCAGTACTTC
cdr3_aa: CATSPGHIYEQYF

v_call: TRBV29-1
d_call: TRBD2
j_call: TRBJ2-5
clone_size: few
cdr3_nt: TGCAGCGGGACTAGCGGGGGCCAAGAGACCCAGTACTTC
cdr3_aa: CSGTSGGQETQYF

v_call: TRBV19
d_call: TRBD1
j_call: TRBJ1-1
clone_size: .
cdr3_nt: TGTGCCAGTAGTTCCCGAGGGGGCCGAGTTGAAGCTTTCTTT
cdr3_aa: CASSSRGGRVEAFF

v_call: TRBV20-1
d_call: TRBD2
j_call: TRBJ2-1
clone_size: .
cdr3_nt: TGCAGTGCTAGATTAGCGGGAGAGGATGAGCAGTTCTTC
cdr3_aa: CSARLAGEDEQFF

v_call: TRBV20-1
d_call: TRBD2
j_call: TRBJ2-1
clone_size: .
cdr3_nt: TGCAGTGCTAGTCGGCTAGCGGAGCCCCCCGGACACAATGAGCAGTTCTTC
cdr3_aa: CSASRLAEPPGHNEQFF

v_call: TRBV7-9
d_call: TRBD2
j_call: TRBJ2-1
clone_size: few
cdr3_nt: TGTGCCAGCAGCTCCGGTTTAGCGGGGGGGTCCTCCTACAATGAGCAGTTCTTC
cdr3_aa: CASSSGLAGGSSYNEQFF

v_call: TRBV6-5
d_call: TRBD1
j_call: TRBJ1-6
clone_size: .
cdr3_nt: TGTGCCAGCAGTCCCCCGACAGGGTACCTCCACTTT
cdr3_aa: CASSPPTGYLHF

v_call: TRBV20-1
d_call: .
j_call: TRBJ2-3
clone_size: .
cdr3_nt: TGCAGTGCTAGAGATTGGGGTGGCGACACAGATACGCAGTATTTT
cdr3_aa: CSARDWGGDTDTQYF

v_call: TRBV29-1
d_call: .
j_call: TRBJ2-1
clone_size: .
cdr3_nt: TGCAGCGTTGAGAATCCGGGCGATGAGCAGTTCTTC
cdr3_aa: CSVENPGDEQFF

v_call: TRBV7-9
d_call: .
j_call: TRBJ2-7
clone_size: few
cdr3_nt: TGTGCCAGCAGCCCGGAGCTAGTCCGCGAGCAGTACTTC
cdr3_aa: CASSPELVREQYF

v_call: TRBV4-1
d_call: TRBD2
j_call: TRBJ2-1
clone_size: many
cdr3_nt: TGCGCCAGCAGCCAAAACGGGGCGGGAGGGCCGTCTACGGGCAATGAGCAGTTCTTC
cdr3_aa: CASSQNGAGGPSTGNEQFF

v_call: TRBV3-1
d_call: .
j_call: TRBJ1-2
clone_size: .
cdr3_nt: TGTGCCAGCAGCTCCCGCCGGGCCTTCCTCTACACCTTC
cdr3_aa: CASSSRRAFLYTF

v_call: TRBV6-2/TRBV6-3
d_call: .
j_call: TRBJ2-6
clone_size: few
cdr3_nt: TGTGCCACCTTTTCTGGGGCCAACGTCCTGACTTTC
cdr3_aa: CATFSGANVLTF

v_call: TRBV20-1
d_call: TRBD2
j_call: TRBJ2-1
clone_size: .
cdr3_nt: TGCAGTGCTACCCGTCTTAGCGGGAGCTCCTACAATGAGCAGTTCTTC
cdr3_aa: CSATRLSGSSYNEQFF

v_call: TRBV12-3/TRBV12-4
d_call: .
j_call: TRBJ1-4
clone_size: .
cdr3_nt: TGTGCCAGCAGTTTCTCATCCCAGGGTTTCGAGGGAGTCTTTGAAAAACTGTTTTTT
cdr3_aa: CASSFSSQGFEGVFEKLFF

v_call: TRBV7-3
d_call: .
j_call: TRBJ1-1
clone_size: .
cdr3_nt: TGTGCCAGCAGCTTATCTGGGGGATTCACTGAAGCTTTCTTT
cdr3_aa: CASSLSGGFTEAFF

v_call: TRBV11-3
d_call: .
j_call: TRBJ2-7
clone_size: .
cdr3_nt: TGTGCCAGCAGCTTTGGTCCCGGGACGTACGAGCAGTACTTC
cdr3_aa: CASSFGPGTYEQYF

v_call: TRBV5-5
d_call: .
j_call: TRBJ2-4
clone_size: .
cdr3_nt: TGTGCCAGCAGCCCATACGGCCCAGCCAAAAACATTCAGTACTTC
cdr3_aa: CASSPYGPAKNIQYF

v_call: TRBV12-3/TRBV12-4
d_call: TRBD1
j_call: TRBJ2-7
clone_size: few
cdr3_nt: TGTGCCAGCAGTCCATACAGGGGGCACTACGAGCAGTACTTC
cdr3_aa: CASSPYRGHYEQYF

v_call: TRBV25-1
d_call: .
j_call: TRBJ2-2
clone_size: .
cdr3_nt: TGTGCCAGCAGTGATACCACTTGGGCCGGGGAGCTGTTTTTT
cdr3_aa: CASSDTTWAGELFF

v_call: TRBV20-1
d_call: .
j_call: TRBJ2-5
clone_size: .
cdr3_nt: TGCAGTGCCCCCCGACCAAGCGGAGGAGCCTACGAGCAGTGCTTC
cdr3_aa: CSAPRPSGGAYEQCF

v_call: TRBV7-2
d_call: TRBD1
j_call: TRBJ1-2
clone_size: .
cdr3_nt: TGTGCCAGCAGCTTAGTGGCACAGGGGGACTATGGCTACACCTTC
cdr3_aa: CASSLVAQGDYGYTF

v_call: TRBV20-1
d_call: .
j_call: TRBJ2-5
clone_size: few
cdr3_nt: TGCAGTGCCGGGTCTGAGACCCAGTACTTC
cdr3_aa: CSAGSETQYF

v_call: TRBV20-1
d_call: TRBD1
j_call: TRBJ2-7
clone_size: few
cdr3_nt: TGCAGTGCTAGAAGCCCGAGGGACAGGGGGTCCTACGAGCAGTACTTC
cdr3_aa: CSARSPRDRGSYEQYF

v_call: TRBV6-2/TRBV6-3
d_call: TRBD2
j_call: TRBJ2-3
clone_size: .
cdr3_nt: TGTGCCAGCAGTTACATCGGACTAGCGGGTGAAGGAGATACGCAGTATTTT
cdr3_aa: CASSYIGLAGEGDTQYF

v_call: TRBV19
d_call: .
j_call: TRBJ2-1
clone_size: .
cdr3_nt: TGTGCCAGTAGTGTGGAGGGGGCCCTGAATGAGCAGTTCTTC
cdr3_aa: CASSVEGALNEQFF

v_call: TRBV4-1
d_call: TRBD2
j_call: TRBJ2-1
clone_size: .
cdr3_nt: TGCGCCAGCAGCCAAGAGTTGGCGCCTAGCGGGAGACGAGAGCAGTTCTTC
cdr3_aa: CASSQELAPSGRREQFF

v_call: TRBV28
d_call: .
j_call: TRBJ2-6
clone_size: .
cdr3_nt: TGTGCCAGCAGATCCCAGGGACCTGGGGCCAACGTCCTGTCTTTC
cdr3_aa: CASRSQGPGANVLSF